What follows are 21 T cell receptor beta chains derived from one specimen sequenced in a study of monozygotic twins with inflammatory bowel disease. Following a re-call of the 5' RACE reads, TCRdb has one entry per CDR3 protein and lacks DNA. The table counts about 300,000 distinct CDR3 sequences; less than 6.5% lies in the top ten. Material for sequencing was blood. These receptors originate from a human donor with ulcerative colitis or Crohn's disease, or a healthy co-twin of an affected twin (not recorded which).

The V gene is TRBV20-1, the J gene TRBJ1-2; TCRdb calls TRBD1, which cannot be checked without DNA. Germline V gives CDR1 DFQATT, CDR2 SNEGSKA (reference sequence). This CDR3 comprises 13 residues. The CDR3 loop is CSARDRADYGYTF.

The chain carries TRBV2 and TRBJ2-7; TCRdb reports TRBD2, a call that lacks DNA to check it against. Germline V gene data show CDR1 as SNHLY and CDR2 as FYNNEI. This CDR3 has 15 residues. The chain's CDR3 is CASSQLAGVFDEQYF.

V and J are TRBV20-1 and TRBJ2-3; the TCRdb call, TRBD1, lacks DNA for checking. This CDR3 region has 15 residues. The germline V gene encodes CDR1 DFQATT and CDR2 SNEGSKA (reference sequence). This CDR3 is CSATGGTVSTDTQYF.

This chain links TRBV6-5 with TRBJ2-1; no DNA is available, so the TRBD1 call from TCRdb remains unchecked. Germline CDR1 is MNHEY and CDR2 is SVGAGI. The CDR3 runs 15 residues. CDR3 sequence: CASSYGAELYNEQFF.

V and J are TRBV20-1 and TRBJ2-2; TCRdb indicates TRBD1, and absent DNA this call remains unverified. The germline V gene encodes CDR1 DFQATT and CDR2 SNEGSKA (reference sequence). The CDR3 sequence is 15 residues long. The CDR3: CSAQYRGRRTGELFF.

The chain recombines TRBV18 with TRBJ2-7; the D call from TCRdb, TRBD1, cannot be confirmed without DNA. Germline V gene sequence: CDR1 KGHSH, CDR2 LQKENI. This CDR3 spans 14 amino acids. CDR3 amino acids: CASSISTGSAEQYF.

CDR3 residues: CASSLLTGSNSPLHF. The chain recombines TRBV28 with TRBJ1-6; the D gene TCRdb calls, TRBD1, cannot be checked with no DNA. Germline V lookup: CDR1 MDHEN, CDR2 SYDVKM. This CDR3 is 15 amino acids long.

The V gene is TRBV28, the J gene TRBJ1-1; with no DNA, the TCRdb D assignment of TRBD1 cannot be verified. CDR1 is MDHEN, CDR2 SYDVKM, per germline. The length of the CDR3 is 12 residues. The chain's CDR3 is CASSFVLRVQDF.

The J gene is TRBJ2-3, the V gene TRBV7-2; TCRdb proposes TRBD1, but this gene call is untestable without DNA. CDR1 SGHTA and CDR2 FQGNSA come from the germline V gene. The CDR3 length is 15 residues. The CDR3 is CASSLGAGRTDTQYF.

The chain has TRBV14 and TRBJ2-6; TCRdb selects TRBD1, and the lack of DNA leaves this call unchecked. CDR1 and CDR2 from the germline V gene are SGHDN and FVKESK. There are 20 residues in the CDR3. The CDR3 is CASSQVSLGTGGAGANVLTF. Based on the CDR3 plus reference TRBV14 and TRBJ2-6, the full variable domain is EAGVTQFPSHSVIEKGQTVTLRCDPISGHDNLYWYRRVMGKEIKFLLHFVKESKQDESGMPNNRFLAERTGGTYSTLKVQPAELEDSGVYFCASSQVSLGTGGAGANVLTFGAGSRLTVL.

The genes are TRBV24-1 and TRBJ2-1. The CDR3 length is 16 residues. Germline lookup yields CDR1 KGHDR and CDR2 SFDVKD. CDR3 sequence: CATSDLPTSAHNEQFF.

The rearrangement links TRBV20-1 to TRBJ2-7. The germline gives CDR1 DFQATT, CDR2 SNEGSKA (reference sequence). The CDR3 sequence is 12 residues long. The CDR3 sequence: CSARRDQYEQYF.

The gene calls are TRBV12-3 or TRBV12-4 and TRBJ1-1. The CDR3 loop spans 14 amino acids. CDR3 region: CASSLVWGNTEAFF.

This chain connects TRBV6-5 to TRBJ2-7; TCRdb gives TRBD1 as the D gene, but with no DNA this cannot be confirmed. The CDR3 spans 15 residues. Germline lookup yields CDR1 MNHEY and CDR2 SVGAGI. The CDR3 region is CASSYSGGLKYEQYF.

The chain has TRBV6-1 and TRBJ2-3. The CDR3 loop spans 14 amino acids. CDR1 is MNHNS, CDR2 SASEGT, per germline. Here the CDR3 reads CASTTMIGTDTQYF.

The chain joins TRBV27 to TRBJ2-7; the TCRdb D gene call, TRBD1, has no DNA to confirm it. Germline V lookup: CDR1 MNHEY, CDR2 SMNVEV (reference sequence). The CDR3 is made up of 14 amino acids. This CDR3 reads CASSGGTGVNEQYF.

The chain recombines TRBV28 with TRBJ2-5; TCRdb's assignment of TRBD2 cannot be checked, as there is no DNA. This CDR3 has 14 amino acids. Germline V CDR1 and CDR2: MDHEN, SYDVKM. Here the CDR3 reads CASNWREAQETQYF.

V is TRBV29-1 and J is TRBJ2-1. This CDR3 is 12 amino acids long. Germline CDR1 and CDR2: SQVTM and ANQGSEA. This CDR3 is CSVVDGYNEQFF.

The chain links TRBV9 to TRBJ2-6; no DNA is available, so the TRBD1 call from TCRdb remains unchecked. The CDR3 is 19 amino acids. Germline V CDR1 and CDR2: SGDLS, YYNGEE. CDR3 in amino acids: CASSAPWGFLGSGANVLTF.

The chain carries TRBV6-1 and TRBJ2-2; TCRdb designates TRBD1, a call that cannot be tested without DNA. The CDR3 loop spans 14 amino acids. Germline lookup yields CDR1 MNHNS and CDR2 SASEGT. The CDR3: CASSGDRTTGELFF.

This rearrangement joins TRBV21-1 to TRBJ2-5. TRBV21-1 has pseudogene status. The CDR3 covers 15 residues. This chain's CDR3 is CASSKVRGRQETQYF.